This is a list of T cell receptor beta chains from one sample in a study of beta chain features in type 1 diabetes. TCRdb keeps only in-frame clones here, not all; method: immunoSEQ multiplex PCR. In the table there are over 300,000 clones, around 9% of which are singletons. The sample was central memory CD4+ T cells from blood. These TCRs come from a man under 40 with type 1 diabetes. Both conserved end residues are part of each CDR3. Each record gives: V gene, J gene, CDR3 protein.

>TRBV10-2|TRBJ2-7
CASRGTSGGPYEQYF
>TRBV7-2|TRBJ2-7
CASSLDPGQGHEQYF
>TRBV7-6|TRBJ1-1
CASSLTHGESEAFF
>TRBV5-1|TRBJ2-6
CASGTGENSGANVLTF
>TRBV18|TRBJ1-3
CASSPSRDRAGNTIYF
>TRBV4-3|TRBJ2-3
CASSQDRQGLSSTDTQYF
>TRBV5-1|TRBJ1-2
CASSLGQDHYGYTF
>TRBV7-2|TRBJ2-3
CASSSGLAGGTDTQYF
>TRBV20-1|TRBJ1-6
CSARRDRDHF
>TRBV5-1|TRBJ1-1
CASSSMGHTEAFF